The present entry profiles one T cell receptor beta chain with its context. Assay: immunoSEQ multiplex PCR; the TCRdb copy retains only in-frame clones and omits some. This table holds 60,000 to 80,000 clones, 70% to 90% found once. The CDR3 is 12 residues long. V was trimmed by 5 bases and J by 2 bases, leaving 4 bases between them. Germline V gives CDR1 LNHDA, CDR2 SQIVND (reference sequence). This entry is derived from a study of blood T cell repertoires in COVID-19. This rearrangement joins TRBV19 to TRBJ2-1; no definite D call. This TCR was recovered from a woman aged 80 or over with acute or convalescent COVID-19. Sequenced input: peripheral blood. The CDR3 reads CASSSAYNEQFF. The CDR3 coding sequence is TGTGCCAGTAGTTCGGCCTACAATGAGCAGTTCTTC.